This T cell receptor beta chain originates from a study of T cell changes during pregnancy in multiple sclerosis. The germline V gene has CDR1 MDHEN and CDR2 SYDVKM. The CDR3 runs to 13 residues. V was pared by 3 bases and J by 5 bases, with 8 bases between. The sample holds one count of this clone. Repertoires were generated with immunoSEQ multiplex PCR, while TCRdb's copy carries only in-frame clones and drops some. The sample holds about 29,000 clones, about 91% seen once. This sequence was found in a female donor with multiple sclerosis, enrolled in a pregnancy study. Sample: CD8+ T cells from peripheral blood mononuclear cells, taken after pregnancy. The chain joins TRBV28 to TRBJ1-5; possible D gene TRBD1, 6 bases. This CDR3 reads CASSFRGDQPQHF. CDR3 nucleotide sequence: TGTGCCAGCAGTTTCAGGGGTGATCAGCCCCAGCATTTT.